One sample yielded the 21 T cell receptor beta chains listed below, sequenced in a study of human T cells and chemical hapten exposure. Time point given: patch test 1, 2 weeks after DPC sensitization. Treatment defined: therapeutic diphenylcyclopropenone sensitization with weekly scalp DPC. One entry per CDR3 protein, called by TCRdb with MiXCR from the RACE reads. The sample has roughly 360,000 distinct CDR3 sequences, roughly 4.8% seen once. The sample consisted of whole blood, taken in connection with sensitization to the hapten diphenylcyclopropenone (DPC). The receptors were sampled from a woman between 50 and 59 years old with alopecia areata. Some clones in this sample may be carry-over from other donors' samples.

The chain links TRBV2 to TRBJ1-1; 10 bases are a match to TRBD1. The CDR3 spans 15 residues. With 4 bases clipped from V and 2 bases from J, the junction kept 4 bases outside the gene matches. Germline loops: CDR1 SNHLY, CDR2 FYNNEI. The CDR3 loop reads CASSGWTGGNTEAFF. In nucleotides, the CDR3 is TGTGCCAGCAGTGGGTGGACAGGGGGTAACACTGAAGCTTTCTTT.

The chain uses TRBV10-3 and TRBJ2-2, with 8 bases matching TRBD1. CDR3 length: 13 amino acids. In germline, CDR1 is ENHRY, CDR2 SYGVKD. The V and J ends lost 8 bases and 3 bases, in that order; junction bases with no gene match: 2. The CDR3 reads CAIGTGDTGELFF. CDR3 coding DNA: TGTGCCATCGGGACAGGAGACACCGGGGAGCTGTTTTTT.

This sequence joins TRBV20-1 and TRBJ1-1, with a tentative D call TRBD1 (5 bases). Trimming removed 5 bases from V and 8 bases from J, with 18 bases in between. This CDR3 is built from 13 residues. Germline V CDR1 and CDR2: DFQATT, SNEGSKA (reference sequence). The CDR3 nucleotides read TGCAGTGCTTCCTCCGGGACGGAAAGAGAAGCTTTCTTT. Amino acids: CSASSGTEREAFF.

This clonotype was counted ten times or more. The CDR3 is CASSQGVKETQYF. CDR3 DNA: TGTGCCAGCAGCCAAGGAGTAAAAGAGACCCAGTACTTC. This sequence joins TRBV3-1 and TRBJ2-5; D gene ambiguous. Germline loops: CDR1 LGHDT, CDR2 YNNKEL (reference sequence). Trimming cost V 1 base and J 3 bases, with 6 bases left between them. This CDR3 has 13 residues.

Worth noting for this clonotype: A much larger clone lies one base from this, so it may be a read error. The rearrangement uses TRBV19 and TRBJ2-1, with D unclear. Between the trimmed V and J ends, which lost 10 bases and 7 bases, there was a span of 11 bases. The CDR3 length is 11 residues. Germline V lookup: CDR1 LNHDA, CDR2 SQIVND (reference sequence). DNA for the CDR3: TGTGCCACCTTGCTGGGAAATGAGCAGTTCTTC. The encoded protein is CATLLGNEQFF. The full variable domain, its missing parts supplied by reference TRBV19 and TRBJ2-1, is DGGITQSPKYLFRKEGQNVTLSCEQNLNHDAMYWYRQDPGQGLRLIYYSQIVNDFQKGDIAEGYSVSREKKESFPLTVTSAQKNPTAFYLCATLLGNEQFFGPGTRLTVL.

The rearrangement joins TRBV12-3 or TRBV12-4 to TRBJ2-1; 12 positions agree with TRBD2. V lost 3 bases, J lost 8 bases, and 5 bases stayed unmatched. CDR3 length: 15 amino acids. The CDR3 DNA sequence: TGTGCCAGCAGTTTGATGGGACTAGCGGGTGATGAGCAGTTCTTC. This translates into CASSLMGLAGDEQFF.

This clonotype was counted many times. The CDR3 loop reads CSASSPGPYEQYF. The CDR3 region has the DNA TGCAGTGCTAGTAGCCCAGGCCCCTACGAGCAGTACTTC. V usage is TRBV20-1 and J usage is TRBJ2-7; unclear D gene. V gave up 3 bases and J gave up 2 bases, with 11 bases separating them. The CDR3 runs 13 residues. CDR1 and CDR2 (germline): DFQATT, SNEGSKA (reference sequence).

This clonotype was counted ten times or more. The V and J genes are TRBV12-3 or TRBV12-4 and TRBJ2-1, with D uncertain. The ends were cut back, 6 bases at V and 4 bases at J, with 10 bases in the middle. The CDR3 contains 13 residues. The CDR3 bases are TGTGCCAGCAGCTCCCGCATATACAATGAGCAGTTCTTC. Translated: CASSSRIYNEQFF.

This clonotype was recorded at least ten times. The V call is TRBV27, the J call TRBJ2-1; 8 bases line up with TRBD1. Germline lookup yields CDR1 MNHEY and CDR2 SMNVEV (reference sequence). V gave up 0 bases and J gave up 6 bases; unmatched junction bases: 4. The CDR3 sequence is 15 residues long. CDR3 sequence: CASSLSRDRINEQFF. The CDR3 DNA sequence: TGTGCCAGCAGTTTATCGAGGGACAGGATCAATGAGCAGTTCTTC.

This clonotype was counted ten times or more. This chain uses TRBV28 with TRBJ2-3; D is perhaps TRBD2 (5 bases). This CDR3 has 16 amino acids. Germline CDR1 reads MDHEN; CDR2 reads SYDVKM. Trimming took 3 bases from V and 4 from J, leaving 17 bases between them. The CDR3 region has the DNA TGTGCCAGCAGTTTCCCCTCGGGGAGATGGGCAGATACGCAGTATTTT. Translated, it gives CASSFPSGRWADTQYF.

A few counts support this clonotype. V usage is TRBV20-1 and J usage is TRBJ2-1; TRBD2 matches at 11 bases. Unmatched junction bases numbered 10, after V lost 0 bases and J lost 9 bases. Per the germline V gene, CDR1 is DFQATT and CDR2 is SNEGSKA (reference sequence). This CDR3 has 16 amino acids. The CDR3 DNA reads TGCAGTGCTAGAGATCAGGGTAGCGGGGGGGCCACTGAGCAGTTCTTC. Its translation: CSARDQGSGGATEQFF.

At least ten counts were recorded for this clonotype. This sequence joins TRBV4-3 and TRBJ2-7; 10 bases are a match to TRBD2. V dropped 3 bases and J dropped 5; count of bases not matched to a gene: 7. Germline V gives CDR1 LGHNA, CDR2 YSLEER. The length of the CDR3 is 15 residues. DNA for the CDR3: TGCGCCAGCAGCCAGACAGCGGGAGGGCCCGACGAGCAGTACTTC. As protein: CASSQTAGGPDEQYF.

In this sample, this clonotype turned up many times. The chain joins TRBV12-3 or TRBV12-4 to TRBJ2-1; a weak D match, TRBD2 (7 bases). The CDR3 has 16 residues. V lost 3 bases and J 1 base, leaving 13 bases between the germline ends. This CDR3 is CASSFTAGHSYNEQFF. The CDR3, as DNA: TGTGCCAGCAGTTTTACAGCGGGACATTCCTACAATGAGCAGTTCTTC.

CDR3 amino acids: CASSQSFQVQETQYF. The DNA for the CDR3 is TGTGCCAGCAGTCAGAGTTTCCAGGTCCAAGAGACCCAGTACTTC. The rearrangement uses TRBV27 and TRBJ2-5; D gene uncertain. Germline values: CDR1 MNHEY, CDR2 SMNVEV (reference sequence). Trimming shortened V by 5 bases and J by 1 base, and 14 bases separated the two germline ends. CDR3 size: 15 residues.

The rearrangement uses TRBV27 and TRBJ2-1, with 7 bases lining up with TRBD1. V dropped 4 bases and J dropped 4; count of bases not matched to a gene: 4. Germline values: CDR1 MNHEY, CDR2 SMNVEV (reference sequence). There are 14 residues in the CDR3. The CDR3 region is CASSWDSQYNEQFF. The CDR3 DNA reads as TGTGCCAGCAGTTGGGACAGCCAATACAATGAGCAGTTCTTC.

Many counts were recorded for this clonotype. V is TRBV29-1 and J is TRBJ2-1; D is uncertain. The germline V and J ends were trimmed by 4 bases and 1 base, with 11 bases remaining between them. Germline CDR1 SQVTM, CDR2 ANQGSEA. This CDR3 has 14 amino acids. CDR3 sequence: CSVVDVTSYNEQFF. The CDR3 DNA follows: TGCAGCGTTGTAGACGTGACATCCTACAATGAGCAGTTCTTC.

This clonotype was seen more than once but under ten times. The rearrangement joins TRBV6-1 to TRBJ1-5; no firm D call. V dropped 3 bases and J dropped 9 bases, with 15 bases sitting between them. Germline V gene data show CDR1 as MNHNS and CDR2 as SASEGT. The CDR3 covers 14 residues. The CDR3, as DNA: TGTGCCAGCAGTGATTGGACCGGTGCTTGGCCCCAGCATTTT. The encoded protein is CASSDWTGAWPQHF.

This clonotype was observed at least ten times. The chain joins TRBV5-6 to TRBJ2-3, with 7 bases matching TRBD2. The CDR3 is 16 amino acids. Germline V gene sequence: CDR1 SGHDT, CDR2 YYEEEE. V lost 2 bases and J lost 2; bases outside the gene matches: 8. The CDR3 loop is CASSFALAEITDTQYF. The DNA of the CDR3 is TGTGCCAGCAGCTTTGCGCTAGCGGAGATCACAGATACGCAGTATTTT. The whole variable domain, filled in from reference TRBV5-6 and TRBJ2-3, reads DAGVTQSPTHLIKTRGQQVTLRCSPKSGHDTVSWYQQALGQGPQFIFQYYEEEERQRGNFPDRFSGHQFPNYSSELNVNALLLGDSALYLCASSFALAEITDTQYFGPGTRLTVL.

This clonotype was observed at least ten times. The genes are TRBV2 and TRBJ2-5, with TRBD1 identical over 7 bases. This CDR3 has 14 residues. After removal of 4 bases from V and 4 bases from J, the junction contained 6 bases not matched to a gene. Germline values: CDR1 SNHLY, CDR2 FYNNEI. CDR3 sequence: CASSGGQLTETQYF. DNA for the CDR3: TGTGCCAGCAGTGGGGGACAGCTAACAGAGACCCAGTACTTC.

This clonotype was observed at least ten times. The genes are TRBV5-5 and TRBJ2-1; maybe TRBD1 (6 bases). Looked up from germline, CDR1 is SGHKS and CDR2 is YYEKEE (reference sequence). V lost 0 bases, J lost 4 bases, and 11 bases lay in between. The CDR3 is made up of 15 amino acids. The CDR3 nucleotides read TGTGCCAGCAGCTTGGCGCAGGGGAGATACAATGAGCAGTTCTTC. This translates into CASSLAQGRYNEQFF.

This chain connects TRBV4-1 to TRBJ1-5; weak D call: TRBD1 (6 bases). Between the trimmed V and J ends, which lost 3 bases and 13 bases, there was a span of 10 bases. The CDR3 is 11 amino acids. Per the germline V gene, CDR1 is MGHRA and CDR2 is YSYEKL. DNA for the CDR3: TGCGCCAGCAGCCAGGGGACATGGCAGCATTTT. This codes for CASSQGTWQHF.